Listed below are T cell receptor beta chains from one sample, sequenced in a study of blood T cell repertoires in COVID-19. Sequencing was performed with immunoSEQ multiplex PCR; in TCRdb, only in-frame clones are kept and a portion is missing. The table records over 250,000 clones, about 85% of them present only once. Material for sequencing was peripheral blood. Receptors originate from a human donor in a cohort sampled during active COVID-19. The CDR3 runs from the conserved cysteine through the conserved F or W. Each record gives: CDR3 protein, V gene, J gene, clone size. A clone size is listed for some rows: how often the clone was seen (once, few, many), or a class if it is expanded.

cdr3_aa: CASSEGTRETQYF
v_call: TRBV5-1
j_call: TRBJ2-5
clone_size: -

cdr3_aa: CASSLRQGATSGNTIYF
v_call: TRBV5-4
j_call: TRBJ1-3
clone_size: few

cdr3_aa: CASSGWGGWNEQYF
v_call: TRBV27
j_call: TRBJ2-7
clone_size: -

cdr3_aa: CASSLDGTTSSGNTIYF
v_call: TRBV5-1
j_call: TRBJ1-3
clone_size: -

cdr3_aa: CASSLRGGGVKQFF
v_call: TRBV5-4
j_call: TRBJ2-1
clone_size: -

cdr3_aa: CASLAGTDLTYEQYF
v_call: TRBV10-3
j_call: TRBJ2-7
clone_size: -

cdr3_aa: CASSAQGAGRETQYF
v_call: TRBV9
j_call: TRBJ2-5
clone_size: -

cdr3_aa: CASSYSNPGTEAFF
v_call: TRBV6-5
j_call: TRBJ1-1
clone_size: -

cdr3_aa: CASSPHRTGRSYYEQYF
v_call: TRBV3-1/TRBV3-2
j_call: TRBJ2-7
clone_size: -

cdr3_aa: CASSGTSGTVGELFF
v_call: TRBV3-1/TRBV3-2
j_call: TRBJ2-2
clone_size: few

cdr3_aa: CASSLYLADTQYF
v_call: TRBV4-3
j_call: TRBJ2-3
clone_size: -

cdr3_aa: CSVAGTEYGYTF
v_call: TRBV29-1
j_call: TRBJ1-2
clone_size: -

cdr3_aa: CASSSGGPYNEQFF
v_call: TRBV7-3
j_call: TRBJ2-1
clone_size: -

cdr3_aa: CASSPAWGESGGYTF
v_call: TRBV5-1
j_call: TRBJ1-2
clone_size: -

cdr3_aa: CASSLRDEQYF
v_call: TRBV7-9
j_call: TRBJ2-7
clone_size: -

cdr3_aa: CASSLAGGWVDTQYF
v_call: TRBV7-2
j_call: TRBJ2-3
clone_size: -

cdr3_aa: CASSQDRGTSGNTQYF
v_call: TRBV4-2
j_call: TRBJ2-3
clone_size: -

cdr3_aa: CASSAGFGIYGYTF
v_call: TRBV28
j_call: TRBJ1-2
clone_size: -

cdr3_aa: CASSLGGVYNEQFF
v_call: TRBV7-2
j_call: TRBJ2-1
clone_size: -

cdr3_aa: CASSLSRGADTQYF
v_call: TRBV5-1
j_call: TRBJ2-3
clone_size: -

cdr3_aa: CASRPASGRAPEQFF
v_call: TRBV11-2
j_call: TRBJ2-1
clone_size: once

cdr3_aa: CASSSPYRTEQYF
v_call: TRBV6-2/TRBV6-3
j_call: TRBJ2-7
clone_size: -

cdr3_aa: CASSKGTGRLALNTEAFF
v_call: TRBV21-1
j_call: TRBJ1-1
clone_size: -

cdr3_aa: CASGSQENTEAFF
v_call: TRBV11-2
j_call: TRBJ1-1
clone_size: once

cdr3_aa: CASSWSERGEQFF
v_call: TRBV12-3/TRBV12-4
j_call: TRBJ2-1
clone_size: once

cdr3_aa: CASSLSGGHQPQHF
v_call: TRBV28
j_call: TRBJ1-5
clone_size: -

cdr3_aa: CASSSGGADTQYF
v_call: TRBV5-4
j_call: TRBJ2-3
clone_size: -

cdr3_aa: CASSPTGKGYEQYF
v_call: TRBV18
j_call: TRBJ2-7
clone_size: -

cdr3_aa: CASSSTWGQPQHF
v_call: TRBV7-9
j_call: TRBJ1-5
clone_size: -

cdr3_aa: CATGTPNTGELFF
v_call: TRBV24-1
j_call: TRBJ2-2
clone_size: -

cdr3_aa: CASSPQAGGLNEQYF
v_call: TRBV18
j_call: TRBJ2-7
clone_size: once

cdr3_aa: CASSPHGAGGGTDTQYF
v_call: TRBV5-8
j_call: TRBJ2-3
clone_size: few

cdr3_aa: CASSPIARNTEAFF
v_call: TRBV18
j_call: TRBJ1-1
clone_size: -

cdr3_aa: CASSYSTGNQPQHF
v_call: TRBV6-5
j_call: TRBJ1-5
clone_size: -

cdr3_aa: CATSRERRVGDTQYF
v_call: TRBV15
j_call: TRBJ2-3
clone_size: -

cdr3_aa: CASSPGQGGIPQHF
v_call: TRBV28
j_call: TRBJ1-5
clone_size: once

cdr3_aa: CASRTGGQIQETQYF
v_call: TRBV5-4
j_call: TRBJ2-5
clone_size: once

cdr3_aa: CASRPGFERNTIYF
v_call: TRBV28
j_call: TRBJ1-3
clone_size: -

cdr3_aa: CASSLGQVESPLHF
v_call: TRBV5-1
j_call: TRBJ1-6
clone_size: -

cdr3_aa: CASSSGTGSYEQYF
v_call: TRBV6-5
j_call: TRBJ2-7
clone_size: -

cdr3_aa: CASSQVIGVAGHWDQETQYF
v_call: TRBV3-1/TRBV3-2
j_call: TRBJ2-5
clone_size: -

cdr3_aa: CSARDGTAQYF
v_call: TRBV20-1
j_call: TRBJ2-7
clone_size: -

cdr3_aa: CASSLTSSYNEQFF
v_call: TRBV2
j_call: TRBJ2-1
clone_size: -

cdr3_aa: CASSREGQGQETQYF
v_call: TRBV18
j_call: TRBJ2-5
clone_size: -

cdr3_aa: CASSLGSGTEAFF
v_call: TRBV7-6
j_call: TRBJ1-1
clone_size: -

cdr3_aa: CASSMAGGSTEAFF
v_call: TRBV19
j_call: TRBJ1-1
clone_size: -

cdr3_aa: CASSQVPGAYEQYF
v_call: TRBV3-1/TRBV3-2
j_call: TRBJ2-7
clone_size: -

cdr3_aa: CASSRYPGQGFGTDTQYF
v_call: TRBV5-6
j_call: TRBJ2-3
clone_size: -

cdr3_aa: CASSYHSPSEGRQFF
v_call: TRBV3-1/TRBV3-2
j_call: TRBJ2-1
clone_size: -

cdr3_aa: CASSQGASGRLGEQFF
v_call: TRBV3-1/TRBV3-2
j_call: TRBJ2-1
clone_size: -

cdr3_aa: CASSAMLNYGYTF
v_call: TRBV5-8
j_call: TRBJ1-2
clone_size: few

cdr3_aa: CASKTQAVSGNTIYF
v_call: TRBV7-2
j_call: TRBJ1-3
clone_size: -

cdr3_aa: CASSPNRDEQYF
v_call: TRBV18
j_call: TRBJ2-7
clone_size: -

cdr3_aa: CASSQVGGSPYNEQFF
v_call: TRBV4-1
j_call: TRBJ2-1
clone_size: few

cdr3_aa: CASSRRDETYEQYF
v_call: TRBV18
j_call: TRBJ2-7
clone_size: -

cdr3_aa: CASSPDRVSYEQYF
v_call: TRBV27
j_call: TRBJ2-7
clone_size: once

cdr3_aa: CASRLRGGRGDEQFF
v_call: TRBV11-2
j_call: TRBJ2-1
clone_size: -

cdr3_aa: CASSKTTGGSGQPQHF
v_call: TRBV19
j_call: TRBJ1-5
clone_size: once